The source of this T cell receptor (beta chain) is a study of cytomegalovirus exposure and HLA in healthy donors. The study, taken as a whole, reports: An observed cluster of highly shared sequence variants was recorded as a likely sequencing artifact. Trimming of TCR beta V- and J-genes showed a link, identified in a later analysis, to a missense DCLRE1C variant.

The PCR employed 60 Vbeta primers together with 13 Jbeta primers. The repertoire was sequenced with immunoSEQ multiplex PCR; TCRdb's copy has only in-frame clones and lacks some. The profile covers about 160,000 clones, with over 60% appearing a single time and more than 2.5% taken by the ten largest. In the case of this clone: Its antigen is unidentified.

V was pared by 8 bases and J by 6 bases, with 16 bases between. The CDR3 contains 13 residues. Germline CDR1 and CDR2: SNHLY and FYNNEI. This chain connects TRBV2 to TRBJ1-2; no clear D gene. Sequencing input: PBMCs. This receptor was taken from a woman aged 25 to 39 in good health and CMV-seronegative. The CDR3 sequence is CASGQALHHGYTF. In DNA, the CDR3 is TGTGCCAGCGGGCAGGCACTCCACCATGGCTACACCTTC.